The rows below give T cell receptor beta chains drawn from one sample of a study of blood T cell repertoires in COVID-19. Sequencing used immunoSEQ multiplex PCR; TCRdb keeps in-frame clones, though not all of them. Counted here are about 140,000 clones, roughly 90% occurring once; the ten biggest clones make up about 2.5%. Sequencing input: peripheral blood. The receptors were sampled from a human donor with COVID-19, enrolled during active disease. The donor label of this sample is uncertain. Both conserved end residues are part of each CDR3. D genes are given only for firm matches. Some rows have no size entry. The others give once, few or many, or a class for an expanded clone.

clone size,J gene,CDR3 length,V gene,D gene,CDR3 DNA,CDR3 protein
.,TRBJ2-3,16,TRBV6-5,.,TGTGCCAGCAGTTTCGGAGATGCCACCAGCACAGATACGCAGTATTTT,CASSFGDATSTDTQYF
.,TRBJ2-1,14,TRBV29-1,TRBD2,TGCAGCGTTACTGCGGGAGACTCCTACAATGAGCAGTTCTTC,CSVTAGDSYNEQFF
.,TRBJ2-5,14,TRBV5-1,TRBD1,TGCGCCAGCAGCCGACAGGGGTCGGTAGAGACCCAGTACTTC,CASSRQGSVETQYF
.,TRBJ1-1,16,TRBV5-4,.,TGTGCCAGCAGTTTGTGGGAGGGTGGGGAGAACACTGAAGCTTTCTTT,CASSLWEGGENTEAFF
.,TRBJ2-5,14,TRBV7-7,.,TGTGCCAGCAGCTTAGGGCCCCGGAGGGAGACCCAGTACTTC,CASSLGPRRETQYF
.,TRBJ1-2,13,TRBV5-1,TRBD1,TGCGCCAGCAGCGCGGGACAGAACTATGGCTACACCTTC,CASSAGQNYGYTF
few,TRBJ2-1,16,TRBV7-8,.,TGTGCCAGCAGCCCGTACGCGGTTGCGGGTTACAATGAGCAGTTCTTC,CASSPYAVAGYNEQFF
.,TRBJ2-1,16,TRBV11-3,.,TGTGCCAGCAGCTTAGTTGGTGGGAGTTCCCACAATGAGCAGTTCTTC,CASSLVGGSSHNEQFF
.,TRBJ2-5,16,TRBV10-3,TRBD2,TGTGCCATCAGCAGGACTAGCGGGGGGGCCGGGGAGACCCAGTACTTC,CAISRTSGGAGETQYF
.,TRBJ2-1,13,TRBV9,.,TGTGCCAGCAGCCCCCGGTGGGGGGTTGAGCAGTTCTTC,CASSPRWGVEQFF
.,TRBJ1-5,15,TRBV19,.,TGTGCCAGTAGCCTCCGACGCGCAGGGTCCCAGCCCCAGCATTTT,CASSLRRAGSQPQHF
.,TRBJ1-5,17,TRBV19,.,TGTGCCAGTAGTATAGTAGGGCAGGGAATTCGCAATCAGCCCCAGCATTTT,CASSIVGQGIRNQPQHF
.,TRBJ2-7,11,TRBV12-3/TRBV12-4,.,TGTGCCAGCAGTTCCGCCTACGAACAGTACTTC,CASSSAYEQYF
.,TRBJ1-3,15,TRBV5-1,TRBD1,TGCGCCAGCAGCTTGGGGGACAGTTCAAGGGACACCATATATTTT,CASSLGDSSRDTIYF
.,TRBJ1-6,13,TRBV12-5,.,TGTGCTAGTGGTTTGGAGGGGTATTCACCCCTCCACTTT,CASGLEGYSPLHF
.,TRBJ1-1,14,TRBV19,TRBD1,TGTGCCAGTACTCCAGGGACAGCGAACACTGAAGCTTTCTTT,CASTPGTANTEAFF
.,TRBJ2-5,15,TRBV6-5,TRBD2,TGTGCCAGCAGTTACTCAGCGGGGAGGGTCGGGACCCAGTACTTC,CASSYSAGRVGTQYF
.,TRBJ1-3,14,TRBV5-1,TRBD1,TGCGCCAGCAGCTTGCGAGGGGGCTTCGACACCATATATTTT,CASSLRGGFDTIYF
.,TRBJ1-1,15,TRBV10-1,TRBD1,TGCGCCAGCTCCCCGCGGGGCAGGGGGGACACTGAAGCTTTCTTT,CASSPRGRGDTEAFF
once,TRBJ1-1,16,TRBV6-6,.,TGTGCCAGCAGTTACTCCGGGTCTCTCATTTCCTCTGAAGCTTTCTTT,CASSYSGSLISSEAFF
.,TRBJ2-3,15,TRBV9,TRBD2,TGTGCCAGCAGCGTTAGCGGGGGAAGCTTCGATACGCAGTATTTT,CASSVSGGSFDTQYF
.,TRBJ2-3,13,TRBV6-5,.,TGTGCCAGCAGTACGGGGACAATTAATACGCAGTATTTT,CASSTGTINTQYF
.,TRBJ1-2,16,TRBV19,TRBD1,TGTGCCAGTAGTATCATTCCGGGGACAGGGCACTATGGCTACACCTTC,CASSIIPGTGHYGYTF
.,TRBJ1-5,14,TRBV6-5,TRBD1,TGTGCCAGCAGTTCGGGACAGGGTCAGTGGCCCCAGCATTTT,CASSSGQGQWPQHF
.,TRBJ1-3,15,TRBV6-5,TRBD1,TGTGCCAGCAGTCCCCGAGGGACAGGGGGAAACACCATATATTTT,CASSPRGTGGNTIYF
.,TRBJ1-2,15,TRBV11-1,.,TGTGCCAGCAGCTTAGGAGACAGGATGAGTCATGGCTACACCTTC,CASSLGDRMSHGYTF
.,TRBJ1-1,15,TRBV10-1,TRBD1,TGCGCCAGCAGTACGAATCAGGGGGCGAAGACTGAAGCTTTCTTT,CASSTNQGAKTEAFF
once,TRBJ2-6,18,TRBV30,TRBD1,TGTGCCTGGAGGGAAAGGACAGGGGTCCCTTCTGGGGCCAACGTCCTGACTTTC,CAWRERTGVPSGANVLTF
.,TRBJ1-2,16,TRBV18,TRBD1,TGTGCCAGCTCACCGTTGAGGGACAGCGATTCCTATGGCTACACCTTC,CASSPLRDSDSYGYTF
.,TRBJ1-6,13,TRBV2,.,TGTGCCAGCACGACAGAAAATAATTCACCCCTCCACTTT,CASTTENNSPLHF
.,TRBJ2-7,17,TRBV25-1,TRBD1,TGTGCCAGCAGTGAACTCGGGGACAGGAGCCCATCTTACGAGCAGTACTTC,CASSELGDRSPSYEQYF
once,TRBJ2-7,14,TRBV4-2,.,TGTGCCAGCAGCCAAGATAGGCTAGCCGCCGAGCAGTACTTC,CASSQDRLAAEQYF
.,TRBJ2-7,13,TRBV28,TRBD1,TGTGCCAGTAGAGACAGGGGTCCGTACGAGCAGTACTTC,CASRDRGPYEQYF
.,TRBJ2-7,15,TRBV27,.,TGTGCCAGCAGTTTCGGGGGAGCAAACAGCTACGAGCAGTACTTC,CASSFGGANSYEQYF
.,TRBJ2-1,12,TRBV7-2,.,TGTGCCAGCAGCTTATTTGAGAATGAGCAGTTCTTC,CASSLFENEQFF
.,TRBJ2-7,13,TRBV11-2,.,TGTGCCAGCAGCAGACAGAGGGACACCATATTATACTTC,CASSRQRDTILYF
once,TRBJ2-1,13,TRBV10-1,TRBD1,TGCGCCAGCCAGGGACAGGGTTGGGATGAGCAGTTCTTC,CASQGQGWDEQFF
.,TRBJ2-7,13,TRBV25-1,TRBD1,TGTGCCAGCAGTGACCCTGACAGGGACGAGCAGTACTTC,CASSDPDRDEQYF
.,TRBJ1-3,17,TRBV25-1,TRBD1,TGTGCCAGCAGTGAATTCCTACAGGGGCGCTCTGGAAACACCATATATTTT,CASSEFLQGRSGNTIYF
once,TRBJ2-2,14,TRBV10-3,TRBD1,TGTGCCATCAGGGACAGGGAGAGGGGCGGGGAGCTGTTTTTT,CAIRDRERGGELFF
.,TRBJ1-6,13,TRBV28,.,TGTGCCAGCAGGCAGACTAGTAATTCACCCCTCCACTTT,CASRQTSNSPLHF
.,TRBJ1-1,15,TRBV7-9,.,TGTGCCAGCAGCTCCCGCGGACAGATGAGGACTGAAGCTTTCTTT,CASSSRGQMRTEAFF
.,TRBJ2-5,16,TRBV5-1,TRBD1,TGCGCCAGCAGTAGTCTCCGGGACAGGGGGCAGGAGACCCAGTACTTC,CASSSLRDRGQETQYF
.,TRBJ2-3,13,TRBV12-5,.,TGTGCTAGTGGTTTATCGGGTACAGATACGCAGTATTTT,CASGLSGTDTQYF